Shown below are 14 T cell receptor beta chains from a single sample sequenced in a study of vaccination and CD4 T cells after COVID-19. Documented treatment: roughly ten-day PBMC culture with coronavirus spike peptide pools or control peptides (ViraFEST assay). Their antigens remain unidentified. Oncomine TCR Beta short-read sequencing was applied to DNA from cultured CD4+ T cells. TCRdb analysed the PCR reads with MiXCR anew, one entry per CDR3 protein. The sample has about 20,000 distinct CDR3 sequences, 20% to 25% seen once; the top ten hold almost 8%. Sequencing used cultured CD4+ T cells from blood. Receptor source: a human donor with COVID-19.

This chain joins TRBV11-3 and TRBJ1-4, with 8 nucleotides matching TRBD1. The germline V gene has CDR1 SGHNT and CDR2 YENEEA. The CDR3 is 14 residues long. The V gene end was trimmed by 5 bases and the J gene end by 7 bases; junction bases not matched to a gene: 6. The CDR3 DNA reads as TGTGCCAGCAGCATCAGGGGGCGCCTTGAAAAACTGTTTTTT. Protein: CASSIRGRLEKLFF.

V gene TRBV28 combines with J gene TRBJ1-5; D is unclear. The CDR3 runs to 12 residues. Germline CDR1 and CDR2: MDHEN and SYDVKM. Deletions cut 4 bases from V and 9 bases from J, with 10 bases between. This CDR3 is CASSSSNRPQHF. The CDR3 DNA reads as TGTGCCAGCAGTTCTTCCAATAGGCCCCAGCATTTT. Drawing the rest from reference TRBV28 and TRBJ1-5, the complete variable domain is DVKVTQSSRYLVKRTGEKVFLECVQDMDHENMFWYRQDPGLGLRLIYFSYDVKMKEKGDIPEGYSVSREKKERFSLILESASTNQTSMYLCASSSSNRPQHFGDGTRLSIL.

The sample holds a few counts of this clonotype. This chain connects TRBV20-1 to TRBJ2-4; 8 bases align to TRBD1. This CDR3 has 13 amino acids. V was clipped by 2 bases and J by 7 bases; unmatched bases: 4. Germline lookup yields CDR1 DFQATT and CDR2 SNEGSKA (reference sequence). Here the CDR3 DNA reads TGCAGTGCTAGAATTGGGACAGGCAACATTCAGTACTTC. Amino acids: CSARIGTGNIQYF.

In this sample, this clonotype turned up a few times. The chain combines TRBV15 with TRBJ2-7, with 8 bases matching TRBD2. Per the germline V gene, CDR1 is LNHNV and CDR2 is YYDKDF (reference sequence). Unmatched junction bases numbered 10, after V lost 3 bases and J lost 0 bases. This CDR3 has 17 residues. CDR3 in DNA: TGTGCCACCAGCAGGTACAAGGAAGCGGGGGCCTCCTACGAGCAGTACTTC. Translating it yields CATSRYKEAGASYEQYF.

This clonotype was recorded a few times. This CDR3 is CSGAGEVDEQYF. The CDR3 bases are TGCAGTGGGGCAGGGGAGGTCGACGAGCAGTACTTC. The chain has TRBV20-1 and TRBJ2-7, with D perhaps being TRBD1 or TRBD2 (6 bases each). The CDR3 has 12 amino acids. The germline V gene encodes CDR1 DFQATT and CDR2 SNEGSKA (reference sequence). Between the trimmed V and J ends, which lost 7 bases and 5 bases, there was a span of 15 bases.

The chain has TRBV14 and TRBJ1-6; D possibly corresponds to TRBD1 (5 bases). There are 18 residues in the CDR3. Germline values: CDR1 SGHDN, CDR2 FVKESK. V dropped 0 bases and J dropped 2 bases, with 14 bases sitting between them. This CDR3 is CASSQEPRTRPYNSPLHF. CDR3 bases: TGTGCCAGCAGCCAAGAGCCGCGGACAAGGCCCTATAATTCACCCCTCCACTTT.

Relative to its sample, this clonotype is medium-sized. V is TRBV20-1 and J is TRBJ2-4; maybe TRBD2 (6 bases). Germline lookup yields CDR1 DFQATT and CDR2 SNEGSKA (reference sequence). CDR3 size: 12 residues. The CDR3: CSAAGGRDIQYF. The DNA of the CDR3 is TGCAGCGCCGCCGGGGGTCGGGACATTCAGTACTTC.

This clonotype was seen only a few times. The chain couples TRBV20-1 to TRBJ1-5, with D tentatively TRBD1 (6 bases). V gave up 3 bases and J gave up 4 bases, with 10 bases separating them. The germline gives CDR1 DFQATT, CDR2 SNEGSKA (reference sequence). The CDR3 extends over 13 amino acids. The DNA of the CDR3 is TGCAGTGCTAGTGAGGGGGGAAATCAGCCCCAGCATTTT. This codes for CSASEGGNQPQHF.

The J gene is TRBJ2-7, the V gene TRBV30; 9 bases match TRBD1. Germline-derived CDR1 and CDR2 are GTSNPN and SVGIG (reference sequence). With V trimmed by 7 bases and J by 2 bases, 6 bases remained unmatched. This CDR3 is 13 amino acids long. The CDR3 spells CASTGTGPYEQYF. DNA of the CDR3: TGTGCCTCTACTGGGACAGGGCCCTACGAGCAGTACTTC.

In its sample, this clonotype was seen a few times. CDR3 sequence reads: CASGPSGAQYF. DNA for the CDR3: TGTGCCAGTGGACCGTCAGGGGCGCAGTACTTC. The gene calls are TRBV28 and TRBJ2-7; D is perhaps TRBD1 (6 bases). V was pared by 9 bases and J by 9 bases, with 15 bases between. Germline values: CDR1 MDHEN, CDR2 SYDVKM. The CDR3 is 11 amino acids. Full variable domain (rest looked up from reference TRBV28 and TRBJ2-7): DVKVTQSSRYLVKRTGEKVFLECVQDMDHENMFWYRQDPGLGLRLIYFSYDVKMKEKGDIPEGYSVSREKKERFSLILESASTNQTSMYLCASGPSGAQYFGPGTRLTVT.

V is TRBV7-2 and J is TRBJ2-2, with TRBD2 matching over 11 bases. Germline V gives CDR1 SGHTA, CDR2 FQGNSA. This CDR3 contains 16 residues. V was pared by 6 bases and J by 1 base, with 4 bases of the junction left unmatched. This CDR3 is CASRLAGVRNTGELFF. The CDR3 DNA reads TGTGCCAGCAGACTAGCGGGGGTTAGGAACACCGGGGAGCTGTTTTTT.

As regards this clonotype: Relative to the germline gene, one junction end is altered; a read error may explain this. The chain recombines TRBV7-6 with TRBJ1-1; D unresolved. CDR1 and CDR2 from the germline V gene are SGHVS and FNYEAQ. CDR3 size: 13 residues. As DNA, the CDR3 is TGTGCTAGCAGCTTAGATCCGGGATCCGAAGCTTTCTTT. Translation gives CASSLDPGSEAFF.

This sequence joins TRBV20-1 and TRBJ2-7, with 7 bases lining up with TRBD1. The V gene end was trimmed by 6 bases and the J gene end by 3 bases; junction bases not matched to a gene: 8. Germline values: CDR1 DFQATT, CDR2 SNEGSKA (reference sequence). CDR3 length: 13 residues. The CDR3 protein is CSAPGQAGYEQYF. DNA for the CDR3: TGCAGTGCACCTGGACAGGCGGGCTACGAGCAGTACTTC.

The V call is TRBV12-3 or TRBV12-4, the J call TRBJ1-5, with D possibly TRBD1 on 6 matching bases. V was clipped by 0 bases and J by 4 bases, with 10 bases between them. This CDR3 has 15 amino acids. CDR3 in DNA: TGTGCCAGCAGTTTAGCGAGGAGGGGGAATCAGCCCCAGCATTTT. Its translation is CASSLARRGNQPQHF.